One TCR beta chain is described in this entry. No antigen is known for it. All patients were mismatch repair deficient, assessed by either PCR or immunohistochemistry. This sample stems from a study of PD-1 blockade in mismatch repair-deficient tumors. Study at large: All were previously treated, progressing patients with approximately 11 mismatch repair-deficient cancer types.

The study's findings and limits: Rapid post-treatment expansion, then contraction, generally preceding radiologic response, marked tumor-resident clones.

V was cut by 2 bases and J by 1 base, with 15 bases left in between. Germline-derived CDR1 and CDR2 are KGHSH and LQKENI. The CDR3 sequence is 17 residues long. The data were produced by immunoSEQ multiplex PCR, yet TCRdb's version contains in-frame clones alone and is incomplete. The sample carries approximately 23,000 clones, 70% to 85% recorded once. V is TRBV18 and J is TRBJ2-1; a possible D gene is TRBD1 (5 bases). The specimen comprised PBMCs, sampled before pembrolizumab treatment. This receptor was identified in an adult with mismatch repair-deficient cancer. CDR3 sequence: CASSPRPLTESYNEQFF. CDR3 nucleotides: TGTGCCAGCTCACCAAGGCCTCTGACAGAATCCTACAATGAGCAGTTCTTC.